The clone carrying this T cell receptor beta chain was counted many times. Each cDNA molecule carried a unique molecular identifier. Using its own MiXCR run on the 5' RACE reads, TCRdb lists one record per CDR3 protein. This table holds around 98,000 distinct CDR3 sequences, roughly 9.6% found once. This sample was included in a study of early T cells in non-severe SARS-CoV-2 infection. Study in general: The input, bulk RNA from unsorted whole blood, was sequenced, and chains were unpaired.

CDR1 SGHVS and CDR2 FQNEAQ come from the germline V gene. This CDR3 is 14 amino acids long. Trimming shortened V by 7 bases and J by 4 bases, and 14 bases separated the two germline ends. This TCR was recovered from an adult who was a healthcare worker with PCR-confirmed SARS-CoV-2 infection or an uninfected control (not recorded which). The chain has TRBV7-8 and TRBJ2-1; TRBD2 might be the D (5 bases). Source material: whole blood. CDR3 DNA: TGTGCCAGCAAGGCCCGGGATTCATACAATGAGCAGTTCTTC. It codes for CASKARDSYNEQFF. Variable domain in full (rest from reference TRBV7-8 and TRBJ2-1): GAGVSQSPRYKVAKRGQDVALRCDPISGHVSLFWYQQALGQGPEFLTYFQNEAQLDKSGLPSDRFFAERPEGSVSTLKIQRTQQEDSAVYLCASKARDSYNEQFFGPGTRLTVL.